Listed below are T cell receptor beta chains from one sample, sequenced in a study. TCRdb re-analysed the 5' RACE reads in MiXCR, keeping a single row per CDR3 protein. The profile shows around 44,000 distinct CDR3 sequences, about 32% of them singletons. Sample: tumor-infiltrating memory CD4+ T cells sorted from the breast tumor. The receptors come from a female donor with breast cancer. CDR3s include the opening cysteine and the closing phenylalanine or tryptophan. Fields, in order: clone size, V gene, D gene, J gene, CDR3 protein. D genes are given only for firm matches. Clone size is not always given. Where it is, it says once, few, many or a class for expanded clones.

>many|TRBV5-8|.|TRBJ2-3
CASTIKDGGQYF
>many|TRBV7-2|.|TRBJ1-2
CASSAQTGSYGYTF
>.|TRBV12-3/TRBV12-4|TRBD2|TRBJ2-5
CASSSGLAAKVTQYF
>many|TRBV27|.|TRBJ2-7
CASSFRDTSYEQYF
>medium-sized|TRBV7-2|.|TRBJ1-1
CASSPRGSGNTEAFF
>.|TRBV28|.|TRBJ1-5
CASSLGGAQPQHF
>.|TRBV28|TRBD1|TRBJ1-5
CASSFGQGYQPQHF
>.|TRBV4-3|TRBD2|TRBJ2-1
CASSQVSGGHNEQFF
>.|TRBV11-2|.|TRBJ2-5
CASSPVVAGETQYF
>many|TRBV5-6|.|TRBJ1-1
CASSGTVNTEAFF
>many|TRBV25-1|.|TRBJ1-1
CASSEVNGYADAEAFF
>many|TRBV6-1|.|TRBJ1-2
CASSEGVAYGYTF
>.|TRBV28|TRBD1|TRBJ1-1
CASRATGTVAEAFF
>.|TRBV6-5|TRBD2|TRBJ2-3
CASSSLAGAEADTQYF
>few|TRBV6-1|.|TRBJ2-1
CASSEEARMVNEQFF
>medium-sized|TRBV27|.|TRBJ2-1
CASSRGHNEQFF
>few|TRBV7-9|.|TRBJ2-3
CASSFGQTSTDTQYF
>.|TRBV5-1|.|TRBJ2-5
CASSSTSGAAETQYF
>.|TRBV28|TRBD1|TRBJ1-2
CASSPGGSNYGYTF
>once|TRBV18|.|TRBJ2-7
CASSPIGHEQYF
>many|TRBV4-3|.|TRBJ2-2
CASSQGFRKELFF
>many|TRBV20-1|.|TRBJ2-3
CSANLEVTDTQYF
>few|TRBV2|.|TRBJ2-5
CASYGETQYF
>.|TRBV9|TRBD1|TRBJ2-6
CASSGTGSHYSGANVLTF
>.|TRBV7-2|TRBD2|TRBJ2-7
CASSLHGAGGPYEQYF
>.|TRBV9|.|TRBJ2-3
CASSVVGTDTQYF
>many|TRBV4-2|.|TRBJ1-5
CASSQDVGQPQHF
>many|TRBV29-1|.|TRBJ2-7
CSVEDTRVSYEQYF
>.|TRBV4-1|.|TRBJ2-7
CASSRGGPDYEQYF
>.|TRBV6-2/TRBV6-3|TRBD1|TRBJ1-5
CASTSRAGGVQGQPQHF
>few|TRBV7-9|TRBD1|TRBJ2-2
CASSLGTGNAGELFF
>few|TRBV5-1|TRBD2|TRBJ2-5
CASSSVAGGVETQYF
>.|TRBV7-2|TRBD2|TRBJ2-3
CASSLRGGRVSTDTQYF
>.|TRBV4-1|.|TRBJ2-7
CASSVISGARSEQYF
>few|TRBV27|.|TRBJ2-1
CASSFLAPQSSYNEQFF
>.|TRBV5-6|.|TRBJ2-3
CASSQTSTDTQYF
>once|TRBV5-1|TRBD1|TRBJ2-1
CASSLGPTGNEQFF
>.|TRBV5-1|.|TRBJ2-5
CASSPGGVRVQETQYF
>few|TRBV4-1|.|TRBJ1-1
CASRGNSGTEAFF
>few|TRBV20-1|TRBD1|TRBJ2-5
CSARVGAQGVQTQYF
>once|TRBV5-1|TRBD1|TRBJ1-1
CASSLNSGQLMNTEAFF
>.|TRBV5-1|.|TRBJ2-7
CASSRGNYEQYF
>few|TRBV10-2|.|TRBJ2-1
CASSESGDHEQFF
>.|TRBV5-1|.|TRBJ2-3
CASSLVGGRADTQYF
>.|TRBV20-1|.|TRBJ1-6
CSARKSSYNSPLHF
>few|TRBV6-1|TRBD2|TRBJ2-2
CASSASGGDTGELFF
>.|TRBV6-5|.|TRBJ2-4
CASSPDRRDIQYF